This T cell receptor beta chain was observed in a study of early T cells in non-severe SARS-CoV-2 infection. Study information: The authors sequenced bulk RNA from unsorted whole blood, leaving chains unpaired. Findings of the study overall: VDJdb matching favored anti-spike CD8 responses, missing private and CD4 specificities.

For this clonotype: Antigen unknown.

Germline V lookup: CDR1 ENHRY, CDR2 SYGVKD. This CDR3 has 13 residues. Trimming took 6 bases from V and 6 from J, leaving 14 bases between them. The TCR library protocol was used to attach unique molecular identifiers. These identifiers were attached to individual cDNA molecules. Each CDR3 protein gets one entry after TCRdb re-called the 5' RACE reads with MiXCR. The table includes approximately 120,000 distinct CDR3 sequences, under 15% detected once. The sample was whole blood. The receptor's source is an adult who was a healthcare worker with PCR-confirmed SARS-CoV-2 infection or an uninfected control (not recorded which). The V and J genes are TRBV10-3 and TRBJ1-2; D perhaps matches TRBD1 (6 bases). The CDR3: CAIRQQGSDGYTF. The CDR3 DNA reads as TGTGCCATCAGACAACAGGGTAGCGATGGCTACACCTTC.